These 5 T cell receptor beta chains came from one sample sequenced in a study of cytomegalovirus exposure and HLA in healthy donors. The PCR was carried out with 60 Vbeta primers and 13 Jbeta primers. Clones were read by immunoSEQ multiplex PCR, and TCRdb kept only the in-frame ones, dropping some. The table records 150,000 to 200,000 clones, around 87% of them present only once. The sequencing sample was made of PBMCs. The receptors come from a woman younger than 30 in good health and CMV-seronegative.

V and J are TRBV10-2 and TRBJ2-7, with TRBD2 matching over 7 bases. After removal of 5 bases from V and 7 bases from J, the junction contained 2 bases not matched to a gene. The germline V gene has CDR1 WSHSY and CDR2 SAAADI. This CDR3 has 11 amino acids. The CDR3 bases are TGCGCCAGCAGTTTAGCGGGTGAGCAGTACTTC. Amino acids: CASSLAGEQYF.

This rearrangement joins TRBV7-8 to TRBJ1-1, with D unresolved. Trimming pared 1 base from V and 2 bases from J, leaving 8 bases between. Germline loops: CDR1 SGHVS, CDR2 FQNEAQ. CDR3 size: 14 residues. The CDR3 DNA reads as TGTGCCAGCAGCTTAGGGGCAGGTAACACTGAAGCTTTCTTT. Translating it yields CASSLGAGNTEAFF.

The chain combines TRBV19 with TRBJ2-3, with 7 bases fitting TRBD1. The trim removed 7 bases at V and 5 bases at J, leaving 12 bases unmatched. Per the germline V gene, CDR1 is LNHDA and CDR2 is SQIVND (reference sequence). This CDR3 spans 15 amino acids. The CDR3 sequence is CASNLGQILGDTQYF. CDR3 coding DNA: TGTGCCAGTAATCTGGGACAGATTTTGGGAGATACGCAGTATTTT.

The chain joins TRBV7-9 to TRBJ2-5; the match to TRBD2 covers 11 bases. Germline-derived CDR1 and CDR2 are SEHNR and FQNEAQ (reference sequence). The CDR3 extends over 16 amino acids. After removal of 2 bases from V and 4 bases from J, the junction contained 6 bases not matched to a gene. CDR3 nucleotides: TGTGCCAGCAGCTTAAGTCTAGCGGGGGGCCCAGAGACCCAGTACTTC. Amino acid sequence: CASSLSLAGGPETQYF.

The chain recombines TRBV7-9 with TRBJ1-5, with D possibly matching TRBD1 (6 bases). CDR1 and CDR2 from the germline V gene are SEHNR and FQNEAQ (reference sequence). The CDR3 is made up of 15 amino acids. Trimming removed 4 bases from V and 5 bases from J, with 15 bases in between. CDR3 in amino acids: CASSSSQGLDQPQHF. The DNA of the CDR3 is TGTGCCAGCAGCTCGTCACAGGGCCTCGATCAGCCCCAGCATTTT.